A single sample gave rise to the 28 T cell receptor beta chains below, sequenced in a study of blood T cell repertoires in COVID-19. TCRdb keeps only in-frame clones here, not all; method: immunoSEQ multiplex PCR. The sample holds fewer than 110,000 clones, approximately 89% seen once. Sequencing input: peripheral blood. These receptors originate from a woman in her 30s with acute or convalescent COVID-19.

The CDR3 here is CASSLGSGNQPQHF. As DNA, the CDR3 is TGTGCCAGCAGCTTGGGCTCGGGAAATCAGCCCCAGCATTTT. The genes are TRBV5-5 and TRBJ1-5; D gene uncertain. Germline CDR1 is SGHKS and CDR2 is YYEKEE (reference sequence). CDR3 length equals 14 residues. V was pared by 0 bases and J by 4 bases, with 8 bases between.

This chain joins TRBV4-2 and TRBJ1-4; D possibly corresponds to TRBD1 (6 bases). CDR1 is LGHNA and CDR2 is YNFKEQ in the germline V gene. CDR3 size: 14 residues. V was shortened by 4 bases and J by 7 bases, with 13 bases between the two germline ends. This CDR3 reads CASSLRDTFEKLFF. CDR3 DNA: TGTGCCAGCAGCCTCCGGGACACCTTTGAAAAACTGTTTTTT.

The rearrangement links TRBV28 to TRBJ1-4, with a tentative D call TRBD1 (5 bases). V was clipped by 7 bases and J by 5 bases, with 26 bases between them. The CDR3 is 18 residues long. Germline CDR1 is MDHEN and CDR2 is SYDVKM. CDR3 bases: TGTGCCAGCACCCACCCGACCGACAGTGCAAAATCCAATGAAAAACTGTTTTTT. This gives the protein CASTHPTDSAKSNEKLFF.

This clone was seen just once. The chain links TRBV2 to TRBJ2-7, with 9 bases lining up with TRBD2. Germline loops: CDR1 SNHLY, CDR2 FYNNEI. V lost 5 bases to trimming and J lost 3 bases; unmatched junction nucleotides: 8. The CDR3 loop spans 15 amino acids. The CDR3 nucleotides are TGTGCCAGCAGTTGGCTAGCGGGGACATACTACGAGCAGTACTTC. This sequence encodes CASSWLAGTYYEQYF.

V gene TRBV5-1 combines with J gene TRBJ2-1; D uncertain. The CDR3 is 13 residues long. Germline V CDR1 and CDR2: SGHRS, YFSETQ. V was clipped by 0 bases and J by 9 bases, with 10 bases between them. The CDR3: CASSLELLSEQFF. In nucleotides, the CDR3 is TGCGCCAGCAGCTTGGAATTGCTTAGTGAGCAGTTCTTC. Full variable domain (remainder filled in from reference TRBV5-1 and TRBJ2-1): KAGVTQTPRYLIKTRGQQVTLSCSPISGHRSVSWYQQTPGQGLQFLFEYFSETQRNKGNFPGRFSGRQFSNSRSEMNVSTLELGDSALYLCASSLELLSEQFFGPGTRLTVL.

V gene TRBV30 combines with J gene TRBJ2-7; TRBD2 might be the D (5 bases). The V and J ends lost 2 bases and 12 bases respectively, with 17 bases between them. This CDR3 is built from 12 residues. CDR1 and CDR2 (germline): GTSNPN, SVGIG (reference sequence). DNA of the CDR3: TGTGCCTGGAGTTTATCGCGGGCCCCTCCGTACTTC. It specifies CAWSLSRAPPYF.

The chain recombines TRBV5-8 with TRBJ1-6; 8 bases map to TRBD1. The germline V gene has CDR1 SGHTS and CDR2 YDEGEE. The CDR3 sequence is 14 residues long. Trimming cost V 3 bases and J 9 bases; bases outside gene matches: 5. The CDR3 spells CASSSGQGPSPLHF. The CDR3 nucleotides read TGTGCCAGCAGCTCTGGACAGGGACCTTCACCCCTCCACTTT.

This clone has just one count. The V call is TRBV6-5, the J call TRBJ2-5; 10 positions match TRBD2. The CDR3 loop spans 14 amino acids. The V gene end was trimmed by 6 bases and the J gene end by 5 bases; junction bases not matched to a gene: 6. Germline CDR1 MNHEY, CDR2 SVGAGI. CDR3 sequence reads: CASRERGGQETQYF. The DNA of the CDR3 is TGTGCCAGCAGGGAGCGGGGGGGCCAGGAGACCCAGTACTTC.

The chain carries TRBV13 and TRBJ1-6; no clear D. Germline CDR1 is PRHDT and CDR2 is FYEKMQ (reference sequence). V lost 5 bases and J lost 10, with 18 bases in between. The length of the CDR3 is 15 residues. Written as DNA, the CDR3 is TGTGCCAGCAGCCGAAAAACACTGGCGGGATCACCCCTCCACTTT. Amino acid sequence: CASSRKTLAGSPLHF. The full variable domain, rest sourced from reference TRBV13 and TRBJ1-6, is AAGVIQSPRHLIKEKRETATLKCYPIPRHDTVYWYQQGPGQDPQFLISFYEKMQSDKGSIPDRFSAQQFSDYHSELNMSSLELGDSALYFCASSRKTLAGSPLHFGNGTRLTVT.

Details on this clone: The sample has other DNA sequences that encode this CDR3 too. The rearrangement uses TRBV28 and TRBJ1-1, with D unclear. The V and J ends lost 2 bases and 4 bases respectively, with 8 bases between them. Germline V gene lookup returns CDR1 MDHEN and CDR2 SYDVKM. The CDR3 sequence is 13 residues long. CDR3 DNA: TGTGCCAGCAGTTTAGTAGTAGCCACTGAAGCTTTCTTT. Protein product: CASSLVVATEAFF.

This clone was counted between two and nine times. The genes are TRBV6-5 and TRBJ1-2; D unclear. The CDR3 spans 13 residues. The V and J ends lost 0 bases and 8 bases respectively, with 10 bases between them. Per germline, CDR1 MNHEY and CDR2 SVGAGI. The CDR3 DNA follows: TGTGCCAGCAGTTACTCGAGAGGCGGGGGCTACACCTTC. Protein: CASSYSRGGGYTF.

This clone has a single count. V is TRBV28 and J is TRBJ2-7; no clear D gene. The V gene's germline CDR1 is MDHEN and CDR2 SYDVKM. The V gene lost 5 bases and the J gene lost 3 bases, with 17 bases spanning the gap. The CDR3 covers 15 residues. The CDR3 protein is CASSLQVVKGYEQYF. CDR3 DNA sequence: TGTGCCAGCAGTCTTCAGGTGGTAAAAGGCTACGAGCAGTACTTC. The variable domain in full, with the rest retrieved from reference TRBV28 and TRBJ2-7, is DVKVTQSSRYLVKRTGEKVFLECVQDMDHENMFWYRQDPGLGLRLIYFSYDVKMKEKGDIPEGYSVSREKKERFSLILESASTNQTSMYLCASSLQVVKGYEQYFGPGTRLTVT.

This clone has only one observation. The rearrangement uses TRBV10-1 and TRBJ1-1, with a weak D call TRBD1 (5 bases). The CDR3 consists of 13 residues. Germline CDR1 and CDR2: WNHNN and SYGVQD (reference sequence). Trimming removed 8 bases from V and 0 bases from J, with 10 bases in between. CDR3: CASRGLMNTEAFF. The CDR3 DNA follows: TGCGCCAGCCGGGGACTTATGAACACTGAAGCTTTCTTT.

The chain couples TRBV19 to TRBJ1-2; a possible D gene is TRBD1 (5 bases). Germline V gene lookup returns CDR1 LNHDA and CDR2 SQIVND (reference sequence). V dropped 3 bases and J dropped 4 bases, with 9 bases sitting between them. The CDR3 has 13 amino acids. The CDR3 region is CASSMGQIYGYTF. DNA for the CDR3: TGTGCCAGTAGTATGGGGCAGATCTATGGCTACACCTTC.

Remarks on this clone: Other DNA sequences within the sample encode an identical CDR3. The chain joins TRBV3-1 (or the pseudogene TRBV3-2) to TRBJ2-7, with 7 bases aligning to TRBD2. Germline-derived CDR1 and CDR2 are LGHDT and YNNKEL (reference sequence). V trimming: 3 bases; J trimming: 0 bases; junction bases outside the gene matches: 2. This CDR3 has 14 amino acids. The CDR3 reads CASSQRGSSYEQYF. The CDR3 DNA follows: TGTGCCAGCAGCCAGCGGGGGAGCTCCTACGAGCAGTACTTC.

This clone has just one count. The chain has TRBV6-5 and TRBJ1-1; D possibly corresponds to TRBD1 (6 bases). Germline V gene lookup returns CDR1 MNHEY and CDR2 SVGAGI. Trimming left V 5 bases short and J 6 bases short, with 13 bases between. CDR3 length: 13 residues. The CDR3 spells CASSPTGISEAFF. In DNA, the CDR3 is TGTGCCAGCAGTCCCACAGGGATATCTGAAGCTTTCTTT.

The chain joins TRBV7-8 to TRBJ1-4; 7 bases line up with TRBD1. The CDR3 consists of 15 residues. Germline V gene sequence: CDR1 SGHVS, CDR2 FQNEAQ. V lost 4 bases and J lost 0; bases outside the gene matches: 2. CDR3 residues: CASSWQGATNEKLFF. The DNA for the CDR3 is TGTGCCAGCAGCTGGCAGGGGGCAACTAATGAAAAACTGTTTTTT.

V usage is TRBV6-5 and J usage is TRBJ1-2; TRBD1 agrees at 8 bases. This CDR3 region has 15 residues. Unmatched junction bases numbered 8, after V lost 8 bases and J lost 0 bases. CDR1 MNHEY and CDR2 SVGAGI come from the germline V gene. The CDR3 DNA sequence: TGTGCCAGCGGGGACAGGCGGCAGACTAACTATGGCTACACCTTC. Its translation: CASGDRRQTNYGYTF.

The chain uses TRBV28 and TRBJ2-7; D is uncertain. The germline CDR1 and CDR2 sequences are MDHEN and SYDVKM. This CDR3 is built from 14 residues. Between the trimmed V and J ends, which lost 4 bases and 0 bases, there was a span of 10 bases. The CDR3 here is CASSSTTSSYEQYF. The CDR3 DNA reads as TGTGCCAGCAGTTCAACTACCAGCTCCTACGAGCAGTACTTC.

This chain connects TRBV7-9 to TRBJ1-4, with a possible D match to TRBD1 (6 bases). From germline, CDR1 is SEHNR and CDR2 FQNEAQ (reference sequence). This CDR3 comprises 14 residues. V was shortened by 4 bases and J by 4 bases, with 10 bases between the two germline ends. The CDR3: CASSSTGGNEKLFF. CDR3 coding DNA: TGTGCCAGCAGCTCGACAGGTGGTAATGAAAAACTGTTTTTT.

This chain joins TRBV4-1 and TRBJ1-1; D may be TRBD1 (5 bases). V lost 2 bases, J lost 5 bases, and 12 bases lay in between. Germline V lookup: CDR1 MGHRA, CDR2 YSYEKL. CDR3 size: 14 residues. This chain's CDR3 is CASSQTGSVTEAFF. Written as DNA, the CDR3 is TGCGCCAGCAGCCAAACAGGTTCGGTAACTGAAGCTTTCTTT.

The chain uses TRBV11-3 and TRBJ2-1, with a weak D call TRBD2 (6 bases). V shed 5 bases and J shed 9 bases, with 17 bases lying between them. The germline gives CDR1 SGHNT, CDR2 YENEEA. This CDR3 spans 14 amino acids. The CDR3 DNA is TGTGCCAGCAGCGCTCTAACGGGGGAGAGTGAGCAGTTCTTC. Amino acid sequence: CASSALTGESEQFF.

This clone was seen just once. This chain joins TRBV12-3 or TRBV12-4 and TRBJ1-5; TRBD1 is a possible D gene (6 bases). V lost 6 bases and J 7 bases, leaving 13 bases between the germline ends. This CDR3 region has 13 residues. The CDR3 DNA sequence: TGTGCCAGCAGCAGGGGAGAGGAACAGCCCCAGCATTTT. Its translation: CASSRGEEQPQHF.

About this clone: The identical CDR3 is also encoded by other nucleotide sequences in the sample. V usage is TRBV11-2 and J usage is TRBJ1-1; 9 nucleotides align to TRBD1. V dropped 5 bases and J dropped 4; count of bases not matched to a gene: 2. The CDR3 contains 13 residues. CDR1 and CDR2 (germline): SGHAT, FQNNGV. For the CDR3, the DNA is TGTGCCAGCAGCCCGGACAGGGGCACTGAAGCTTTCTTT. Amino acids: CASSPDRGTEAFF.

This chain uses TRBV4-1 with TRBJ2-7; tentative D call: TRBD1 (5 bases). CDR3 length: 13 residues. The V gene's germline CDR1 is MGHRA and CDR2 YSYEKL. V was trimmed by 2 bases and J by 5 bases, leaving 10 bases between them. CDR3 loop: CASSQYLTDEQYF. The CDR3 region has the DNA TGCGCCAGCAGCCAATACCTGACAGACGAGCAGTACTTC.

In its sample, this clone was seen a few times. The rearrangement links TRBV4-1 to TRBJ2-2; 8 bases fit TRBD2. This CDR3 contains 18 residues. The V segment lost 0 bases and the J segment 1 base; nucleotides outside the gene matches: 7. Germline CDR1 and CDR2: MGHRA and YSYEKL. This CDR3 reads CASSQEAGGVGNTGELFF. The CDR3 nucleotides read TGCGCCAGCAGCCAAGAGGCGGGGGGTGTAGGGAACACCGGGGAGCTGTTTTTT.

This clone was recorded a few times. V and J are TRBV28 and TRBJ1-5, with TRBD1 matching over 12 bases. The CDR3 has 15 residues. Germline values: CDR1 MDHEN, CDR2 SYDVKM. V lost 2 bases to trimming and J lost 11 bases; unmatched junction nucleotides: 7. CDR3 region: CASSLRGTGGKAQHF. CDR3 DNA sequence: TGTGCCAGCAGTTTAAGGGGGACAGGGGGCAAGGCCCAGCATTTT.

V is TRBV28 and J is TRBJ1-2; no definite D call. The germline V gene encodes CDR1 MDHEN and CDR2 SYDVKM. V shed 4 bases and J shed 0 bases, with 6 bases lying between them. This CDR3 spans 13 amino acids. The CDR3: CASSSGTNYGYTF. The CDR3 DNA reads as TGTGCCAGCAGTTCAGGTACTAACTATGGCTACACCTTC.